This T cell receptor (beta chain) is drawn from a study of molecular identifiers for immune sequencing clone quantification. This CDR3 spans 14 amino acids. V lost 5 bases to trimming and J lost 10 bases, with 18 bases between them. The germline V gene has CDR1 MDHEN and CDR2 SYDVKM. This clonotype was detected only a few times. The antigen remains unidentified. Findings and caveats of the study: Jurkat TCR RNA spiked in from one cell could reportedly be detected among 1.1 million or so naive cells.

Each CDR3 protein is one row after TCRdb ran MiXCR on the PCR reads. The sample lists hundreds of thousands of distinct CDR3 sequences; roughly 23% were seen once. The chain uses TRBV28 and TRBJ2-1; D is uncertain. This clonotype originated in a human donor in good health. Some libraries in this study had Jurkat cell RNA spiked in. Sequenced sample: naive CD8+ T cells from blood, with Jurkat cell RNA spiked in. Indicated subset: FACS-sorted CD8+CD4-CCR7+CD45RA+ naive T cells. This CDR3 reads CASSARTGPGEQFF. The CDR3 region has the DNA TGTGCCAGCAGTGCCCGGACCGGTCCTGGAGAGCAGTTCTTC. Together with reference TRBV28 and TRBJ2-1, the CDR3 gives the full variable domain: DVKVTQSSRYLVKRTGEKVFLECVQDMDHENMFWYRQDPGLGLRLIYFSYDVKMKEKGDIPEGYSVSREKKERFSLILESASTNQTSMYLCASSARTGPGEQFFGPGTRLTVL.